This T cell receptor beta chain was captured by sequencing in a study of neoadjuvant nivolumab and ipilimumab in lung cancer. Looking at the study overall: Nivolumab 3 mg/kg was given days 1, 15 and 29, plus ipilimumab 1 mg/kg day 1 in combination.

TCRdb keeps only in-frame clones here, not all; method: immunoSEQ multiplex PCR. Of 8,000 to 10,000 clones listed, 60% to 80% are singletons. Overall study results and limits: TCR sequencing covered a small number of samples. TCR clonality did not significantly correlate with pathologic tumor regression.

Germline V CDR1 and CDR2: SGDLS, YYNGEE. CDR3 size: 14 residues. The V end lost 0 bases, the J end lost 6 bases, and 12 bases lay between the germline ends. This clone was found a few times. Its antigen is unidentified. This TCR derives from an adult with non-small cell lung cancer. This chain links TRBV9 with TRBJ1-1; D is ambiguous. The source material was tumor tissue, sampled after neoadjuvant nivolumab, alone or with ipilimumab, at or shortly before surgery. This CDR3 reads CASSVDIVGAEAFF. In DNA, the CDR3 is TGTGCCAGCAGCGTAGATATCGTTGGGGCTGAAGCTTTCTTT.